Shown below are 6 T cell receptor beta chains from a single sample sequenced in a study of CD8+CD57+ T cells in acquired aplastic anemia (dated by TCRdb to the late 2010s). The sequencing machine was an Illumina HiSeq 2000. Genomic DNA served as template for TCR beta VDJ combination and CDR3 sequence profiling. Using fastp trimming at Q25 and MiXCR clonotype assembly, TCRdb reanalyzed the public sequencing data and kept in-frame beta chains. Rows merge per CDR3 protein into single entries with the most common DNA and genes. Present in this sample are about 130,000 distinct CDR3 sequences, around 46% of which were seen just once. About 2.5% of the sample rests with the top ten. The material sequenced was sorted CD4+, CD8+, or CD8+CD57+ T cells (not recorded which) from PBMCs. These receptor sequences come from a human donor in good health, serving as a control.

A word on this clonotype: One end of the junction does not line up with germline, which may come from a read error. J is TRBJ2-7 and V is TRBV7-3; 9 bases map to TRBD1. Looked up from germline, CDR1 is SGHTA and CDR2 is FQGTGA. CDR3 length: 13 amino acids. CDR3 region: CASTLTGGNEQYF. The CDR3 nucleotides read TGTGCCAGCACCTTAACAGGGGGCAACGAGCAGTACTTC. Using reference TRBV7-3 and TRBJ2-7 for the parts outside the CDR3, the full variable domain is GAGVSQTPSNKVTEKGKYVELRCDPISGHTALYWYRQSLGQGPEFLIYFQGTGAADDSGLPNDRFFAVRPEGSVSTLKIQRTERGDSAVYLCASTLTGGNEQYFGPGTRLTVT.

This rearrangement joins TRBV29-1 to TRBJ2-5, with D unclear. The CDR3 covers 10 residues. The germline V gene encodes CDR1 SQVTM and CDR2 ANQGSEA. V dropped 5 bases and J dropped 5 bases, with 6 bases sitting between them. The CDR3 reads CSVTVETQYF. In DNA form, the CDR3 reads TGCAGCGTTACGGTCGAGACCCAGTACTTC.

This clonotype was seen at least ten times. The rearrangement joins TRBV2 to TRBJ2-7; 7 nucleotides agree with TRBD1. Losses at the gene ends were 8 bases for V and 6 bases for J; bases not matched to a gene: 13. The CDR3 extends over 14 amino acids. The germline CDR1 and CDR2 sequences are SNHLY and FYNNEI. Here the CDR3 reads CASSKIGQEVEQYF. The CDR3 nucleotides are TGTGCCAGCTCTAAAATAGGACAGGAGGTCGAGCAGTACTTC.

This CDR3 reads CASSPTTGVKLFF. CDR3 in DNA: TGCGCCAGCAGCCCTACGACAGGGGTAAAACTGTTTTTT. The chain couples TRBV4-3 to TRBJ1-4, with 8 bases identical to TRBD1. With 4 bases clipped from V and 10 bases from J, the junction kept 5 bases outside the gene matches. CDR3 length: 13 amino acids. Germline V gives CDR1 LGHNA, CDR2 YSLEER.

The chain uses TRBV6-1 and TRBJ1-6; 8 positions agree with TRBD1. This CDR3 has 14 amino acids. The ends lost 6 bases at V and 6 bases at J; junction bases unmatched: 4. Per the germline V gene, CDR1 is MNHNS and CDR2 is SASEGT. CDR3 nucleotide sequence: TGTGCCAGCAGGGGGACAGGACTTAATTCACCCCTCCACTTT. Its translation is CASRGTGLNSPLHF.

Ten or more counts support this clonotype. The V gene is TRBV15, the J gene TRBJ1-5, with TRBD1 identical over 7 bases. This CDR3 comprises 15 residues. The V gene's germline CDR1 is LNHNV and CDR2 YYDKDF (reference sequence). V lost 1 base to trimming and J lost 1 base; unmatched junction nucleotides: 1. CDR3 DNA: TGTGCCACCAGCAGAGGACAGGGAAGCAATCAGCCCCAGCATTTT. Translation: CATSRGQGSNQPQHF.